Listed below are T cell receptor beta chains from one sample, sequenced in a study of blood T cell repertoires in COVID-19. Here immunoSEQ multiplex PCR was the method, and the copy in TCRdb shows in-frame clones only, minus some. The data contain hundreds of thousands of clones, 83% of them seen just once; the ten biggest clones take up 1.3%. The sample taken for sequencing was peripheral blood. The receptors come from a woman aged 25 to 39 with COVID-19, enrolled during active disease. Both conserved end residues are part of each CDR3. D genes are given only for firm matches. Clone size is shown for a subset of rows, as once, few, many or a class of expanded clone.

v_gene,j_gene,d_gene,abundance,CDR3nt,CDR3aa
TRBV5-1,TRBJ2-2,NA,NA,TGCGCCAGCAGGTTGGGGGGCGTCACCGGGGAGCTGTTTTTT,CASRLGGVTGELFF
TRBV7-9,TRBJ2-7,TRBD2,NA,TGTGCCAGCAGCTTAAGCGGGAGTTTTAACTTC,CASSLSGSFNF
TRBV2,TRBJ1-5,NA,few,TGTGCCAGCAGCCCCTCGCAGGGCGATCAGCCCCAGCATTTT,CASSPSQGDQPQHF
TRBV20-1,TRBJ2-2,NA,NA,TGCAGTGCTAGTTGGTCGGGGGGCTCCGGGGAGCTGTTTTTT,CSASWSGGSGELFF
TRBV7-2,TRBJ1-1,TRBD1,NA,TGTGCCAGCAGCTGGGACAGAGCAGAGAACACTGAAGCTTTCTTT,CASSWDRAENTEAFF
TRBV7-9,TRBJ2-1,TRBD2,NA,TGTGCCAGCAGCTGGGGGGGTGAGCAGTTCTTC,CASSWGGEQFF
TRBV14,TRBJ1-2,TRBD1,NA,TGTGCCAGCAGCCCGCCGGGACAGGCCGCCTATGGCTACACCTTC,CASSPPGQAAYGYTF
TRBV12-3/TRBV12-4,TRBJ1-2,NA,NA,TGTGCCAGCAGAGACTGGGACTATGGCTACACCTTC,CASRDWDYGYTF
TRBV27,TRBJ1-5,TRBD1,NA,TGTGCCAGCAGCAAATTTCCGGGACAGCATAGCAATCAGCCCCAGCATTTT,CASSKFPGQHSNQPQHF
TRBV2,TRBJ1-1,TRBD1,NA,TGTGCCAGCAGCGACAGGGGTGCTGAAGCTTTCTTT,CASSDRGAEAFF
TRBV27,TRBJ2-1,TRBD2,NA,TGTGCCAGCAGTTTTAGCGGGCCCTCCCATCGAGAGCAGTTCTTC,CASSFSGPSHREQFF
TRBV5-5,TRBJ2-7,NA,NA,TGTGCCAGCAGCTTGGCCGGGGTTGAGGGGGCCTACGAGCAGTACTTC,CASSLAGVEGAYEQYF
TRBV5-1,TRBJ2-1,TRBD2,NA,TGCGCCAGCAGAGCGGGAGGGCCCTTAAATGAGCAGTTCTTC,CASRAGGPLNEQFF
TRBV7-9,TRBJ1-2,TRBD1,NA,TGTGCCAGCAGCTTAGATGGGACAGGGACCAACTATGGCTACACCTTC,CASSLDGTGTNYGYTF
TRBV11-2,TRBJ2-1,TRBD2,NA,TGTGCCAGCAGCTTAGCAACCGCAGCGGGAAAGGATGAGCAGTTCTTC,CASSLATAAGKDEQFF
TRBV5-6,TRBJ2-1,NA,NA,TGTGCCAGCAGCGCAACCTTAGCGGCACCTACGGATGAGCAGTTCTTC,CASSATLAAPTDEQFF
TRBV7-8,TRBJ1-1,TRBD1,NA,TGTGCCAGCAGCTTATTACAGGGGACCCTGAACACTGAAGCTTTCTTT,CASSLLQGTLNTEAFF
TRBV4-2,TRBJ2-1,TRBD2,once,TGTGCCAGCGCCACGGGGGGAGGCTCCTACAATGAGCAGTTCTTC,CASATGGGSYNEQFF
TRBV11-2,TRBJ2-7,NA,few,TGTGCCAGCAGCTTACAAGTACTCGGAGGGAACGAGCAGTACTTC,CASSLQVLGGNEQYF
TRBV3-1/TRBV3-2,TRBJ2-7,TRBD2,NA,TGTGCCAGCAGCCAAGCGTCCAGCGGGAGGGCTAACGAGCAGTACTTC,CASSQASSGRANEQYF
TRBV4-3,TRBJ1-6,TRBD1,NA,TGCGCCAGCAGCCAACAGGGGACAGGGGGTAATTCACCCCTCCACTTT,CASSQQGTGGNSPLHF
TRBV3-1/TRBV3-2,TRBJ1-2,NA,NA,TGTGCCAGCAGCCAAAACCTCTCTGGACAGTTTAACTATGGCTACACCTTC,CASSQNLSGQFNYGYTF
TRBV18,TRBJ1-2,NA,few,TGTGCCAGCTCAAAAATGACGGGGGGCGCGAACTATGGCTACACCTTC,CASSKMTGGANYGYTF
TRBV9,TRBJ1-2,NA,NA,TGTGCCAGCAGCGATTCTTGGGGGGAGGTCTATGGCTACACCTTC,CASSDSWGEVYGYTF
TRBV14,TRBJ2-1,NA,NA,TGTGCCAGCAGCCCCGGTCGGGTACCTTACAATGAGCAGTTCTTC,CASSPGRVPYNEQFF
TRBV14,TRBJ1-2,TRBD1,NA,TGTGCCAGCAGCCAAGACGCAGGGGGCTTGGATGGCTACACCTTC,CASSQDAGGLDGYTF
TRBV4-2,TRBJ2-1,TRBD2,NA,TGTGCCAGCAGCCAAGATCCCGGACTAGAATACAATGAGCAGTTCTTC,CASSQDPGLEYNEQFF
TRBV27,TRBJ2-2,NA,NA,TGTGCCAGCAGAGTGGGGACATATACCGGGGAGCTGTTTTTT,CASRVGTYTGELFF
TRBV10-1,TRBJ2-1,NA,NA,TGCGCCAGCAGTGACCCCCAGGGCTCGAATGAGCAGTTCTTC,CASSDPQGSNEQFF
TRBV18,TRBJ2-7,TRBD2,NA,TGTGCCAGCTCACCGACGCTACTAGCGGGAGGGAGCGAGCAGTACTTC,CASSPTLLAGGSEQYF
TRBV18,TRBJ2-1,TRBD2,NA,TGTGCCAGCTCACCAAGTTCAACTAGCGGTATCTACAATGAGCAGTTCTTC,CASSPSSTSGIYNEQFF
TRBV12-3/TRBV12-4,TRBJ2-7,NA,NA,TGTGCCAGCAGTTTGGGCACACAATTTTACTTC,CASSLGTQFYF
TRBV29-1,TRBJ2-1,TRBD2,NA,TGCAGCGTTGTAGGTGGGACTAGCGGCGATGAGCAGTTCTTC,CSVVGGTSGDEQFF
TRBV5-1,TRBJ1-6,NA,few,TGCGCCAGCAGCACCCTGGACTTGGGGAATTCACCCCTCCACTTT,CASSTLDLGNSPLHF
TRBV14,TRBJ1-2,NA,NA,TGTGCCAGCAGCCAAGACGTAAGACAGGTAACAATTTCCTATGGCTACACCTTC,CASSQDVRQVTISYGYTF